This T cell receptor beta chain stems from a study of immune evolution from preneoplasia to lung adenocarcinoma. General study points: Normal lung had the highest top T cell clone frequencies.

The table came from immunoSEQ multiplex PCR; TCRdb's copy has only in-frame clones and leaves some out. The data contain 13,000 to 15,000 clones, more than 75% of them singletons. As to this clone: The antigen is unknown.

Patients had resection in Japan or China between 2014 and 2017. H&E slides confirmed each diagnosis, reviewed by two pathologists independently. Macro-dissection enriched premalignant or tumor cells before nucleic acid extraction. The V end lost 4 bases, the J end lost 1 base, and 16 bases lay between the germline ends. CDR1 is SGHVS, CDR2 FQNEAQ, per germline. The length of the CDR3 is 16 residues. This clonotype originated in a person aged 60 to 85 with lung adenocarcinoma. The sample taken for sequencing was FFPE minimally invasive lung adenocarcinoma tissue. The chain combines TRBV7-8 with TRBJ1-1; tentatively, D is TRBD1 (5 bases). CDR3 DNA sequence: TGTGCCAGCAGCTCTCCAGGTTTAGGGGCGAACACTGAAGCTTTCTTT. Encoded protein: CASSSPGLGANTEAFF.